The 17 T cell receptor beta chains in this list originate from one sample, sequenced in a study of blood T cell repertoires in COVID-19. The repertoire was sequenced with immunoSEQ multiplex PCR; TCRdb's copy has only in-frame clones and lacks some. The sample holds 35,000 to 55,000 clones, just under 70% seen once. Specimen: peripheral blood. The receptors were sampled from a man aged 80 or over with acute or convalescent COVID-19.

The rearrangement joins TRBV2 to TRBJ1-6, with 8 bases aligning to TRBD1. This CDR3 contains 17 residues. Germline V gene sequence: CDR1 SNHLY, CDR2 FYNNEI. The junction had 14 bases not matched to a gene; V was cut back by 7 bases and J by 6 bases. In DNA, the CDR3 is TGTGCCAGCACCCCACAGGGGGTACTAGGGCGTAATTCACCCCTCCACTTT. This translates into CASTPQGVLGRNSPLHF.

This clone was counted a few times. V usage is TRBV27 and J usage is TRBJ2-7, with TRBD2 matching over 7 bases. V lost 5 bases to trimming and J lost 6 bases; unmatched junction nucleotides: 13. Germline V gene sequence: CDR1 MNHEY, CDR2 SMNVEV (reference sequence). The CDR3 is 15 residues long. The CDR3 spells CASSQRGGAGGEQYF. CDR3 sequence (DNA): TGTGCCAGCAGTCAGAGGGGAGGGGCCGGAGGCGAGCAGTACTTC.

In this sample, this clone turned up a few times. This chain links TRBV5-6 with TRBJ2-1, with 9 bases fitting TRBD2. The V gene end was trimmed by 6 bases and the J gene end by 6 bases; junction bases not matched to a gene: 10. Germline V gene lookup returns CDR1 SGHDT and CDR2 YYEEEE. This CDR3 is 15 amino acids long. The CDR3 DNA follows: TGTGCCAGCATTTATGCGGGAGGGCCGATCAATGAGCAGTTCTTC. Residues: CASIYAGGPINEQFF.

This chain connects TRBV12-3 or TRBV12-4 to TRBJ1-2; D is possibly TRBD1 (6 bases). The length of the CDR3 is 12 residues. Trimming removed 7 bases from V and 9 bases from J, with 15 bases in between. CDR3 bases: TGTGCCAGCACCAGGGGAGGGCTGAGCTACACCTTC. It encodes CASTRGGLSYTF.

This chain joins TRBV11-2 and TRBJ1-1, with a possible D match to TRBD1 (5 bases). This CDR3 has 19 residues. CDR1 is SGHAT and CDR2 is FQNNGV in the germline V gene. With 4 bases removed from V and 1 base from J, the gap between germline ends came to 25 bases. CDR3 nucleotide sequence: TGTGCCAGCAGCTACGCTGGGGTCGGGGGTCGATCGGGGAACACTGAAGCTTTCTTT. Amino acids: CASSYAGVGGRSGNTEAFF.

This clone was counted a few times. The genes are TRBV30 and TRBJ2-7; D is possibly TRBD2 (5 bases). CDR3 length equals 15 residues. Trimming removed 0 bases at V and 3 bases at J, with 15 bases between. Germline V gives CDR1 GTSNPN, CDR2 SVGIG (reference sequence). CDR3: CAWSVPRASVYEQYF. In DNA, the CDR3 is TGTGCCTGGAGTGTACCGAGGGCTTCGGTCTACGAGCAGTACTTC.

The chain has TRBV7-2 and TRBJ1-4, with a possible D match to TRBD1 (6 bases). V lost 1 base and J 2 bases, leaving 11 bases between the germline ends. Germline V gene data show CDR1 as SGHTA and CDR2 as FQGNSA. The CDR3 has 16 amino acids. The CDR3 reads CASSLVRGSTNEKLFF. CDR3 sequence (DNA): TGTGCCAGCAGCTTAGTCAGGGGAAGTACTAATGAAAAACTGTTTTTT.

This clone was picked up a small number of times. The chain links TRBV5-1 to TRBJ2-7; 8 bases are a match to TRBD1. CDR1 and CDR2 from the germline V gene are SGHRS and YFSETQ. This CDR3 comprises 13 residues. The ends lost 4 bases at V and 5 bases at J; junction bases unmatched: 5. CDR3 in amino acids: CASSPSGGDEQYF. The CDR3 DNA reads as TGCGCCAGCAGCCCCTCAGGGGGCGACGAGCAGTACTTC.

The V call is TRBV11-3, the J call TRBJ1-6; D is perhaps TRBD1 (5 bases). Trimming removed 1 base at V and 4 bases at J, with 11 bases between. From germline, CDR1 is SGHNT and CDR2 YENEEA. This CDR3 contains 16 residues. The CDR3 nucleotides read TGTGCCAGCAGCTTAGGACAGAGGAGTTATAATTCACCCCTCCACTTT. Encoded protein: CASSLGQRSYNSPLHF.

This rearrangement joins TRBV2 to TRBJ1-2, with a possible D match to TRBD1 (6 bases). Trimming shortened V by 1 base and J by 5 bases, and 8 bases separated the two germline ends. The CDR3 loop spans 13 amino acids. CDR1 and CDR2 (germline): SNHLY, FYNNEI. CDR3 in DNA: TGTGCCAGCAGTGAAGGACAGGATTATGGCTACACCTTC. Residues: CASSEGQDYGYTF.

V and J are TRBV6-5 and TRBJ2-6; no definite D call. V was cut by 7 bases and J by 1 base, with 5 bases left in between. The CDR3 spans 13 residues. The germline V gene has CDR1 MNHEY and CDR2 SVGAGI. The CDR3, as DNA: TGTGCCAGCACTAAGTCTGGGGCCAACGTCCTGACTTTC. Translated, it gives CASTKSGANVLTF.

The chain uses TRBV5-1 and TRBJ2-2; D may be TRBD1 (6 bases). CDR3 length: 14 residues. Germline V gives CDR1 SGHRS, CDR2 YFSETQ. V was clipped by 1 base and J by 4 bases, with 8 bases between them. The CDR3 sequence: CASSLPRGTGELFF. CDR3 sequence (DNA): TGCGCCAGCAGCTTGCCCAGGGGCACCGGGGAGCTGTTTTTT.

This chain uses TRBV4-1 with TRBJ2-7; 7 nucleotides match TRBD2. The CDR3 length is 15 residues. The germline gives CDR1 MGHRA, CDR2 YSYEKL. The trim removed 2 bases at V and 0 bases at J, leaving 4 bases unmatched. Written as DNA, the CDR3 is TGCGCCAGCAGCCAACCGGCGGGGGACTCCTACGAGCAGTACTTC. Residues: CASSQPAGDSYEQYF.

The CDR3 DNA is TGTGCCAGCTCACCCGACACGCCTGGGGCTTTCTTT. As protein: CASSPDTPGAFF. The V gene is TRBV18, the J gene TRBJ1-1; D is unclear. CDR3 length equals 12 residues. The ends were cut back, 3 bases at V and 11 bases at J, with 13 bases in the middle. Germline loops: CDR1 KGHSH, CDR2 LQKENI.

This clone was counted a few times. V gene TRBV15 combines with J gene TRBJ2-1; D might be TRBD2 (6 bases). The germline gives CDR1 LNHNV, CDR2 YYDKDF (reference sequence). The V and J ends lost 4 bases and 7 bases respectively, with 11 bases between them. The CDR3 totals 13 residues. The CDR3: CATSIRGRNEQFF. The DNA of the CDR3 is TGTGCCACCAGCATCAGAGGGAGGAATGAGCAGTTCTTC.

This chain connects TRBV5-1 to TRBJ1-1; TRBD1 might be the D (6 bases). Germline CDR1 is SGHRS and CDR2 is YFSETQ. CDR3 length: 14 amino acids. V lost 2 bases and J 1 base, leaving 9 bases between the germline ends. CDR3 sequence: CASSFRGENTEAFF. The DNA for the CDR3 is TGCGCCAGCAGCTTCAGGGGTGAGAACACTGAAGCTTTCTTT.

The gene calls are TRBV7-8 and TRBJ1-1, with D possibly TRBD1 on 5 matching bases. V lost 4 bases and J 1 base, leaving 10 bases between the germline ends. Per the germline V gene, CDR1 is SGHVS and CDR2 is FQNEAQ. The CDR3 loop spans 14 amino acids. CDR3 coding DNA: TGTGCCAGCAGCTCGACAGCTCAGAACACTGAAGCTTTCTTT. As protein: CASSSTAQNTEAFF.